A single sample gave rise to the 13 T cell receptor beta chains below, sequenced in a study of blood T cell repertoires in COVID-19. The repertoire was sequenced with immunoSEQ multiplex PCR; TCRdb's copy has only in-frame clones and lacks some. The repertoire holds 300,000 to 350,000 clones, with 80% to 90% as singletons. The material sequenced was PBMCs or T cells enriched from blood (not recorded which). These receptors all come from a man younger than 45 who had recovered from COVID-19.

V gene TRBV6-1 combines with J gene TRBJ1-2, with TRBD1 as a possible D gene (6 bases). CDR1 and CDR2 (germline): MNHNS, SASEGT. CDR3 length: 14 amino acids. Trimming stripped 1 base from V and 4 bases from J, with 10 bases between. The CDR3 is CASSEVGGAYGYTF. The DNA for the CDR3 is TGTGCCAGCAGTGAAGTTGGGGGCGCCTATGGCTACACCTTC.

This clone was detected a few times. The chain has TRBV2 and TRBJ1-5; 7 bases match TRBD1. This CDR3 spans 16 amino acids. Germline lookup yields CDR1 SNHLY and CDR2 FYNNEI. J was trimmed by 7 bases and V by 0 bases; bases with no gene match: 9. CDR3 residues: CASSEALDREGQPQHF. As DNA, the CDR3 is TGTGCCAGCAGTGAAGCGCTTGACAGGGAAGGACAGCCCCAGCATTTT.

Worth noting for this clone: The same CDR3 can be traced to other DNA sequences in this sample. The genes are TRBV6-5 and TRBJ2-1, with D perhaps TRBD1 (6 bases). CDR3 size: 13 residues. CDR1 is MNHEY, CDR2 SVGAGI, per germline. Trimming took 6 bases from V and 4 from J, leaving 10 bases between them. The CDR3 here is CASRRTVYNEQFF. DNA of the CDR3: TGTGCCAGCAGACGGACAGTTTACAATGAGCAGTTCTTC.

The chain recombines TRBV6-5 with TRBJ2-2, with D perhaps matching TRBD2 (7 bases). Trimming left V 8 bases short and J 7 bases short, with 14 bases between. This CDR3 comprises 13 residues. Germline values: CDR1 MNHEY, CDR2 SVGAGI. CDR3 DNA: TGTGCCAGCGAAGCAGGGGAGGGCGGGGAGCTGTTTTTT. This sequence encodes CASEAGEGGELFF.

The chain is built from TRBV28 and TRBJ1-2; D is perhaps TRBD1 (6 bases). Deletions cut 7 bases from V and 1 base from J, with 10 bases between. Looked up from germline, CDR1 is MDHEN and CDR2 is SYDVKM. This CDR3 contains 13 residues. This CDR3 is CASMAGDNYGYTF. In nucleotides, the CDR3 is TGTGCCAGCATGGCAGGGGATAACTATGGCTACACCTTC.

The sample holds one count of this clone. The CDR3 nucleotides read TGTGCCAGCAGCTTGAGCCCCTCGGGGGGGCTTACCTACGAGCAGTACTTC. It codes for CASSLSPSGGLTYEQYF. The V and J genes are TRBV11-2 and TRBJ2-7; the match to TRBD2 covers 8 bases. Germline lookup yields CDR1 SGHAT and CDR2 FQNNGV. The CDR3 runs to 17 residues. V shed 3 bases, J shed 2 bases, and the junction held 12 bases outside the gene matches.

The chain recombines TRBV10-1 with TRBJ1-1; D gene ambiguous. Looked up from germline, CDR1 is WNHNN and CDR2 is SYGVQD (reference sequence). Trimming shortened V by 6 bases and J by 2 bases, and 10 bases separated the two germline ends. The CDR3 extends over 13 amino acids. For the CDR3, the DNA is TGCGCCAGCAGCAAGCAGGAAAACACTGAAGCTTTCTTT. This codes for CASSKQENTEAFF.

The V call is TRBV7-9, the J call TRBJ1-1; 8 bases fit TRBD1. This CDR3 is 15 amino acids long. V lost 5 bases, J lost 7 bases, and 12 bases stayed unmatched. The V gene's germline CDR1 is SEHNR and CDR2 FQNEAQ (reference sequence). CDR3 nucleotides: TGTGCCAGCAGCCTCGGAGAGGACAGGGTACGTGAAGCTTTCTTT. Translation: CASSLGEDRVREAFF.

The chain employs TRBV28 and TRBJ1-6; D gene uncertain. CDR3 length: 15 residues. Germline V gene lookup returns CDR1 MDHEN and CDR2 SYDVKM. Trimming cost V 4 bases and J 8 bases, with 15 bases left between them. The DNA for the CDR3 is TGTGCCAGCAGTTACTATGTGGGTGAAGATTCACCCCTCCACTTT. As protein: CASSYYVGEDSPLHF.

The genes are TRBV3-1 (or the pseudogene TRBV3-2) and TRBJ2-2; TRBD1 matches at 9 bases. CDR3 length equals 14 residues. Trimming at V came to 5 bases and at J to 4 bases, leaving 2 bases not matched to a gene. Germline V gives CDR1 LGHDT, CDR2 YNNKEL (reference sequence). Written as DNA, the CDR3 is TGTGCCAGCAGCAACAGGGGGCCCACCGGGGAGCTGTTTTTT. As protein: CASSNRGPTGELFF.

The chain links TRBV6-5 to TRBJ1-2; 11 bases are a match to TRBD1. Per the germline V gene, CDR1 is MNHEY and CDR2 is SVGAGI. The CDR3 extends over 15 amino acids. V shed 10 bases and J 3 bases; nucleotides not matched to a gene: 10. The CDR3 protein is CAIQPPGQGDYGYTF. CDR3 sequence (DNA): TGTGCCATCCAGCCCCCGGGACAGGGGGACTATGGCTACACCTTC.

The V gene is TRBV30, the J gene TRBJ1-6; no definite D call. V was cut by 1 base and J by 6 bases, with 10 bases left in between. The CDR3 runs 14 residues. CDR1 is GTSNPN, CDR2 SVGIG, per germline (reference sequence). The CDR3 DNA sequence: TGTGCCTGGAGTGGTGGTCAGTCTAATTCACCCCTCCACTTT. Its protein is CAWSGGQSNSPLHF.

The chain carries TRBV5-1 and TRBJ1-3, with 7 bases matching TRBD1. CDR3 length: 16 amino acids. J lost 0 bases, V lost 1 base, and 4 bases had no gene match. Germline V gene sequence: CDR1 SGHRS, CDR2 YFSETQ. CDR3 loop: CASSLSGQVSGNTIYF. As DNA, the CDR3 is TGCGCCAGCAGCTTGAGCGGACAGGTCTCTGGAAACACCATATATTTT.